Shown below are 17 T cell receptor beta chains from a single sample sequenced in a study of cytomegalovirus exposure and HLA in healthy donors. The PCR used 60 Vbeta and 13 Jbeta primers. Clones were sequenced by immunoSEQ multiplex PCR, and TCRdb holds only the in-frame ones, with some missing. The sample has around 140,000 clones; 60% to 85% are singletons. Input material: PBMCs. These receptors were collected from a woman aged 18-29 years in good health and CMV-seronegative.

The chain carries TRBV19 and TRBJ2-5; 12 nucleotides line up with TRBD2. This CDR3 spans 14 amino acids. V lost 4 bases and J lost 4; bases outside the gene matches: 1. Germline-derived CDR1 and CDR2 are LNHDA and SQIVND (reference sequence). The CDR3 protein is CASSTTSGGETQYF. CDR3 nucleotide sequence: TGTGCCAGTAGTACGACTAGCGGGGGAGAGACCCAGTACTTC. Drawing the rest from reference TRBV19 and TRBJ2-5, the complete variable domain is DGGITQSPKYLFRKEGQNVTLSCEQNLNHDAMYWYRQDPGQGLRLIYYSQIVNDFQKGDIAEGYSVSREKKESFPLTVTSAQKNPTAFYLCASSTTSGGETQYFGPGTRLLVL.

This chain links TRBV12-5 with TRBJ1-2; D is undetermined. CDR1 and CDR2 from the germline V gene are LGHNT and FRNRAP. The length of the CDR3 is 13 residues. The V and J ends lost 4 bases and 4 bases respectively, with 10 bases between them. The CDR3 spells CASGSDTLYGYTF. Here the CDR3 DNA reads TGTGCTAGTGGTTCAGACACCCTCTATGGCTACACCTTC.

The CDR3 DNA reads TGTGCCAGCGGGACCGGGGGGGATGGGGTCACAGATACGCAGTATTTT. Translating gives CASGTGGDGVTDTQYF. The chain employs TRBV6-6 and TRBJ2-3, with 8 bases identical to TRBD2. From germline, CDR1 is MNHNY and CDR2 SVGAGI (reference sequence). The V gene end was trimmed by 8 bases and the J gene end by 2 bases; junction bases not matched to a gene: 12. The CDR3 covers 16 residues.

The chain uses TRBV27 and TRBJ2-5, with D maybe TRBD2 (5 bases). This CDR3 has 14 residues. V was trimmed by 3 bases and J by 5 bases, leaving 13 bases between them. CDR1 and CDR2 (germline): MNHEY, SMNVEV (reference sequence). This CDR3 reads CASSFGLAGETQYF. The CDR3 nucleotides are TGTGCCAGCAGTTTCGGGCTAGCCGGCGAGACCCAGTACTTC.

This chain joins TRBV4-2 and TRBJ2-5; TRBD2 agrees at 14 bases. V was pared by 2 bases and J by 5 bases, with 10 bases of the junction left unmatched. Germline V gives CDR1 LGHNA, CDR2 YNFKEQ. The CDR3 extends over 18 amino acids. The CDR3 region is CASSQLPGTSGSWETQYF. CDR3 coding DNA: TGTGCCAGCAGCCAACTGCCCGGGACTAGCGGGAGCTGGGAGACCCAGTACTTC.

This clone has just one count. The chain employs TRBV4-2 and TRBJ2-2; 7 nucleotides match TRBD2. Losses at the gene ends were 2 bases for V and 6 bases for J; bases not matched to a gene: 9. In germline, CDR1 is LGHNA, CDR2 YNFKEQ. There are 16 residues in the CDR3. CDR3 amino acids: CASSQTGGRGAGELFF. Here the CDR3 DNA reads TGTGCCAGCAGCCAAACCGGCGGGAGAGGGGCCGGGGAGCTGTTTTTT.

The chain uses TRBV29-1 and TRBJ1-1, with D unresolved. Germline V gene sequence: CDR1 SQVTM, CDR2 ANQGSEA. The germline V and J ends were trimmed by 7 bases and 1 base, with 10 bases remaining between them. There are 12 residues in the CDR3. The chain's CDR3 is CSAYTTNTEAFF. CDR3 nucleotide sequence: TGCAGCGCCTACACTACGAACACTGAAGCTTTCTTT.

The genes are TRBV7-2 and TRBJ1-5; no clear D gene. The germline gives CDR1 SGHTA, CDR2 FQGNSA. V lost 5 bases, J lost 4 bases, and 9 bases lay in between. The CDR3 runs to 13 residues. The CDR3 loop reads CASSQRANQPQHF. The CDR3, as DNA: TGTGCCAGCAGCCAGAGGGCAAATCAGCCCCAGCATTTT.

This clone was counted between two and nine times. This sequence joins TRBV5-1 and TRBJ1-1, with 9 bases fitting TRBD1. Germline-derived CDR1 and CDR2 are SGHRS and YFSETQ. The V and J ends lost 2 bases and 4 bases, in that order; junction bases with no gene match: 3. The length of the CDR3 is 14 residues. For the CDR3, the DNA is TGCGCCAGCAGCTTCCGGGACAGGGTCACTGAAGCTTTCTTT. Its protein product is CASSFRDRVTEAFF.

The rearrangement links TRBV11-3 to TRBJ1-2, with 9 bases lining up with TRBD1. V gave up 1 base and J gave up 3 bases; unmatched junction bases: 9. This CDR3 comprises 17 residues. Germline CDR1 is SGHNT and CDR2 is YENEEA. The CDR3 coding sequence is TGTGCCAGCAGCTTAGTGGGCCAGGGACAGGGTGACTATGGCTACACCTTC. This sequence encodes CASSLVGQGQGDYGYTF.

The rearrangement links TRBV15 to TRBJ2-7; D uncertain. The V end was cut by 1 base, the J end by 2 bases, with 9 bases between. Germline V CDR1 and CDR2: LNHNV, YYDKDF (reference sequence). The CDR3 spans 14 residues. CDR3 region: CATSRVDSTYEQYF. The DNA of the CDR3 is TGTGCCACCAGCAGAGTAGACTCAACCTACGAGCAGTACTTC.

V is TRBV7-9 and J is TRBJ2-5; 9 nucleotides line up with TRBD1. The J segment lost 3 bases and the V segment lost 5 bases, leaving 7 bases of the junction unmatched. CDR1 SEHNR and CDR2 FQNEAQ come from the germline V gene (reference sequence). This CDR3 spans 15 amino acids. As DNA, the CDR3 is TGTGCCAGCAGCCCCGGGACAGGGAGTGAAGAGACCCAGTACTTC. Its protein product is CASSPGTGSEETQYF.

This clone was recorded only once. V is TRBV19 and J is TRBJ2-7, with 11 bases fitting TRBD2. Germline V gene sequence: CDR1 LNHDA, CDR2 SQIVND (reference sequence). The V gene end was trimmed by 6 bases and the J gene end by 5 bases; junction bases not matched to a gene: 9. This CDR3 is 15 amino acids long. The CDR3 here is CASRGLAGGIHEQYF. The CDR3 coding sequence is TGTGCCAGTAGGGGCTTAGCGGGAGGGATACACGAGCAGTACTTC.

This clone was observed a few times. The V and J genes are TRBV30 and TRBJ2-7; weak D call: TRBD2 (6 bases). V was trimmed by 7 bases and J by 7 bases, leaving 20 bases between them. CDR1 GTSNPN and CDR2 SVGIG come from the germline V gene (reference sequence). The CDR3 is 13 amino acids. Here the CDR3 DNA reads TGTGCCTTTTTGGGACCCCTGGAGGGTGAGCAGTACTTC. The encoded protein is CAFLGPLEGEQYF.

This clone was observed a handful of times. The genes are TRBV6-6 and TRBJ2-1; a weak D match, TRBD1 (6 bases). The ends were cut back, 6 bases at V and 0 bases at J, with 12 bases in the middle. Germline CDR1 is MNHNY and CDR2 is SVGAGI (reference sequence). CDR3 length: 15 amino acids. DNA for the CDR3: TGTGCCAGCAGACGCGACAGGTCCTCCTACAATGAGCAGTTCTTC. Protein: CASRRDRSSYNEQFF.

This rearrangement joins TRBV18 to TRBJ1-1; no reliable D call. V lost 2 bases and J lost 4, with 20 bases in between. The length of the CDR3 is 17 residues. Germline V gene lookup returns CDR1 KGHSH and CDR2 LQKENI. The CDR3 here is CASSPRTRDSVGTEAFF. CDR3 nucleotide sequence: TGTGCCAGCTCACCAAGAACAAGAGACTCTGTGGGCACTGAAGCTTTCTTT. Complete variable domain (other parts from reference TRBV18 and TRBJ1-1): NAGVMQNPRHLVRRRGQEARLRCSPMKGHSHVYWYRQLPEEGLKFMVYLQKENIIDESGMPKERFSAEFPKEGPSILRIQQVVRGDSAAYFCASSPRTRDSVGTEAFFGQGTRLTVV.

V and J are TRBV5-6 and TRBJ2-7; D perhaps matches TRBD1 (5 bases). CDR1 and CDR2 (germline): SGHDT, YYEEEE. This CDR3 spans 14 amino acids. The V and J ends lost 3 bases and 5 bases respectively, with 15 bases between them. The CDR3 sequence is CASSSPRGLDEQYF. The CDR3 nucleotides are TGTGCCAGCAGCTCCCCAAGGGGCCTGGACGAGCAGTACTTC.